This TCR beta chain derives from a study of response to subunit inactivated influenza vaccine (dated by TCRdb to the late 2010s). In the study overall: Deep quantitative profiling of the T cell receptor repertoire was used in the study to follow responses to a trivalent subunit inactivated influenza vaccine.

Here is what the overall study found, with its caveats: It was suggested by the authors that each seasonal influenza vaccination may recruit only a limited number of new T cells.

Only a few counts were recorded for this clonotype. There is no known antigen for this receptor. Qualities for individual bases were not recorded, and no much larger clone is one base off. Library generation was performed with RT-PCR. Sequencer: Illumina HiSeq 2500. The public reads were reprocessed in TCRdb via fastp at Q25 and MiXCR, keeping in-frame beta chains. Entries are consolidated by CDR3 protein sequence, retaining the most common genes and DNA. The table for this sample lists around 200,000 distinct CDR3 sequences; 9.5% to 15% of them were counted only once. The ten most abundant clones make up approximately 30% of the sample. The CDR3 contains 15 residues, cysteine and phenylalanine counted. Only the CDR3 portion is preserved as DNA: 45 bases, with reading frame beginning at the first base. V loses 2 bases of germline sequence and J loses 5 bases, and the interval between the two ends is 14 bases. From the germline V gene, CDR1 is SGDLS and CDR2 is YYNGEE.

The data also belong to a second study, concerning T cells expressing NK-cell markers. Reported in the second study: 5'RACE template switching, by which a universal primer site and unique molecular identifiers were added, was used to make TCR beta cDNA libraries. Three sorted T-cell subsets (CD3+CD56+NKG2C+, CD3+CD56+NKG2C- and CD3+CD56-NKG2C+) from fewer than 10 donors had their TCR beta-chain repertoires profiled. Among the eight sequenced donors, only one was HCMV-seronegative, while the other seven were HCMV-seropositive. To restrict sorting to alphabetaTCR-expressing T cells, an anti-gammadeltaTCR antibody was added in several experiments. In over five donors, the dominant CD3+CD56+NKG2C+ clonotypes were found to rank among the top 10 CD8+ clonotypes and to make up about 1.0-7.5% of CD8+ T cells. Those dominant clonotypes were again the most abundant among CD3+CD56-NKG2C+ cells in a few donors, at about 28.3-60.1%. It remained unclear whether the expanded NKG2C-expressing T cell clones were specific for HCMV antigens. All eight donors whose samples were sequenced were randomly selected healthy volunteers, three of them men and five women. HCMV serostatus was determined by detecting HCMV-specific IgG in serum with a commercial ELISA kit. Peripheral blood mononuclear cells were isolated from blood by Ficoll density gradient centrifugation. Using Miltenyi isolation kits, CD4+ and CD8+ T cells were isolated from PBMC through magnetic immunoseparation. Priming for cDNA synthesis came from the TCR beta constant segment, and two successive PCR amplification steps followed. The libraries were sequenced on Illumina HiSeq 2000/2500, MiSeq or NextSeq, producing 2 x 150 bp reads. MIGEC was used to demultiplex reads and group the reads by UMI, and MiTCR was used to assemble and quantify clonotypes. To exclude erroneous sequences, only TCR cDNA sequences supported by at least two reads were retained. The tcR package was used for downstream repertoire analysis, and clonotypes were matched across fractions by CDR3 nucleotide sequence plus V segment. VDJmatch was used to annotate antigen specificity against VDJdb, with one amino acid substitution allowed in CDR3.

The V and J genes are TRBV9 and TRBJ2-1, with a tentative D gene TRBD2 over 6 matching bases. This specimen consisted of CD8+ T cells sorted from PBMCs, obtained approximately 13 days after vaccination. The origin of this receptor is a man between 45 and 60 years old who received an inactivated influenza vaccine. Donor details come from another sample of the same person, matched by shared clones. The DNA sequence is TGTGCCAGCAGCGTCCCCGGGGAGGATAACAATGAGCAGTTCTTC. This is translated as CASSVPGEDNNEQFF.